The entry that follows covers one TCR beta chain sequence. Its antigen is as yet unknown. The CDR3 has 17 amino acids. Germline CDR1 reads SGHTA; CDR2 reads FQGNSA. Trimming removed 5 bases from V and 8 bases from J, with 25 bases in between. TCRdb keeps only in-frame clones here, not all; method: immunoSEQ multiplex PCR. This table has roughly 11,000 clones, 85% appearing once. The sample comes from a study of STAT3 mutations in large granular lymphocyte leukemia. Study findings and constraints: At least one immunodominant TCR beta clonotype appeared in every T-cell large granular lymphocyte leukemia patient. In about 30% of the 18 patients, new TCR clonotypes emerged after therapy. Some patients had dominant TCR clones larger than their STAT3 mutant burden.

The sample comprised peripheral blood mononuclear cells. The TCR sequence derives from a man aged 80 or over with T-cell large granular lymphocyte leukemia. Some clones in this sample may be carry-over from other donors' samples. The gene calls are TRBV7-2 and TRBJ2-1; D tentatively fits TRBD1 or TRBD2 (6 bases each). The CDR3 reads CASSPLPTGASRDEQFF. In DNA form, the CDR3 reads TGTGCCAGCAGCCCACTGCCAACGGGGGCATCCAGGGATGAGCAGTTCTTC.